The rows below give T cell receptor beta chains drawn from one sample of a study of T cell responses to AZD1222 COVID-19 vaccine. Method: immunoSEQ multiplex PCR; TCRdb's copy keeps in-frame clones and lacks some. The sample has approximately 150,000 clones, roughly 92% seen once. Sequenced material: peripheral blood, taken 28 days after the second AZD1222 dose. The origin of the receptors is an adult who received the AZD1222 COVID-19 vaccine. CDR3s include the opening cysteine and the closing phenylalanine or tryptophan. D genes are given only for firm matches.

D gene,J gene,V gene,CDR3 length,CDR3 DNA,CDR3 protein
TRBD2,TRBJ2-3,TRBV7-2,15,TGTGCCAGCAGACCTAGCGGGGGGAGAGCAGATACGCAGTATTTT,CASRPSGGRADTQYF
.,TRBJ1-1,TRBV5-1,15,TGCGCCAGCAGCTTGTCCGGGACGGGGAACACTGAAGCTTTCTTT,CASSLSGTGNTEAFF
.,TRBJ1-2,TRBV7-2,14,TGTGCCAGCAGCAGAGGGGGGGGATCGGATGGCTACACCTTC,CASSRGGGSDGYTF
.,TRBJ2-5,TRBV28,12,TGTGCCAGCAGTTTCGGTAGGGGGATCCAGTACTTC,CASSFGRGIQYF
.,TRBJ2-1,TRBV2,16,TGTGCCAGCAGCTACGCGTTTTTCGGGACATCTAATGAGCAGTTCTTC,CASSYAFFGTSNEQFF
TRBD2,TRBJ2-5,TRBV6-6,15,TGTGCCAGCAGTTGGGGGACTATAAATGAAGAGACCCAGTACTTC,CASSWGTINEETQYF
.,TRBJ2-7,TRBV11-3,15,TGTGCCAGCAGCTTAGACGACCACCTCTCCTACGAGCAGTACTTC,CASSLDDHLSYEQYF
.,TRBJ1-2,TRBV5-4,12,TGTGCCAGCAGCGCCCCCAGGAGTGGCTACACCTTC,CASSAPRSGYTF
TRBD1,TRBJ1-1,TRBV27,18,TGTGCCAGCAGTTCGCCCGACAGGGGGCGCGGTGGTTGGACTGAAGCTTTCTTT,CASSSPDRGRGGWTEAFF
.,TRBJ1-1,TRBV5-1,18,TGCGCCAGCAGAACTTCATTCCTTAGGGCAGGGAGCAACACTGAAGCTTTCTTT,CASRTSFLRAGSNTEAFF
TRBD1,TRBJ1-5,TRBV30,14,TGTGCCTGGAGTTTAGGGGACAGTAATCAGCCCCAGCATTTT,CAWSLGDSNQPQHF